Shown below are 20 T cell receptor beta chains from a single sample sequenced in a study of blood T cell repertoires in COVID-19. This table comes from immunoSEQ multiplex PCR, and its TCRdb copy is limited to in-frame clones, with some not included. The sample holds around 170,000 clones, about four fifths seen once. Input material: peripheral blood. The source is an elderly woman with acute or convalescent COVID-19.

V is TRBV10-3 and J is TRBJ1-3; possibly TRBD1 for D (5 bases). V lost 10 bases and J 0 bases, leaving 19 bases between the germline ends. The CDR3 runs 16 residues. Germline V gene data show CDR1 as ENHRY and CDR2 as SYGVKD. The CDR3 spells CATLQTATGSGNTIYF. CDR3 bases: TGTGCCACCCTTCAGACAGCGACCGGCTCTGGAAACACCATATATTTT.

The chain is built from TRBV19 and TRBJ1-4; 9 nucleotides line up with TRBD1. Trimming cost V 3 bases and J 8 bases; bases outside gene matches: 4. The CDR3 sequence is 14 residues long. The germline V gene has CDR1 LNHDA and CDR2 SQIVND (reference sequence). CDR3 bases: TGTGCCAGTAGTATTGGACAGGGGTGGGAAAAACTGTTTTTT. Translated, it gives CASSIGQGWEKLFF.

This clone was counted between two and nine times. The chain couples TRBV2 to TRBJ1-1, with D unresolved. The germline V gene has CDR1 SNHLY and CDR2 FYNNEI. This CDR3 is 14 amino acids long. Deletions cut 4 bases from V and 1 base from J, with 10 bases between. This CDR3 is CASSAPRGNTEAFF. Written as DNA, the CDR3 is TGTGCCAGCAGTGCCCCCAGAGGGAACACTGAAGCTTTCTTT. Together with reference TRBV2 and TRBJ1-1, the CDR3 gives the full variable domain: EPEVTQTPSHQVTQMGQEVILRCVPISNHLYFYWYRQILGQKVEFLVSFYNNEISEKSEIFDDQFSVERPDGSNFTLKIRSTKLEDSAMYFCASSAPRGNTEAFFGQGTRLTVV.

CDR3 in DNA: TGTGCCAGCAGCTTGGTAATCTCTGGAAACACCATATATTTT. Encoded protein: CASSLVISGNTIYF. V gene TRBV5-5 combines with J gene TRBJ1-3; D is ambiguous. V was cut by 0 bases and J by 0 bases, with 4 bases left in between. The CDR3 contains 14 residues. From germline, CDR1 is SGHKS and CDR2 YYEKEE (reference sequence). The whole variable domain, remainder taken from reference TRBV5-5 and TRBJ1-3, is DAGVTQSPTHLIKTRGQQVTLRCSPISGHKSVSWYQQVLGQGPQFIFQYYEKEERGRGNFPDRFSARQFPNYSSELNVNALLLGDSALYLCASSLVISGNTIYFGEGSWLTVV.

The chain uses TRBV5-1 and TRBJ1-4, with 8 bases matching TRBD1. The CDR3 has 17 residues. V trimming: 2 bases; J trimming: 7 bases; junction bases outside the gene matches: 13. Germline CDR1 SGHRS, CDR2 YFSETQ. In nucleotides, the CDR3 is TGCGCCAGCAGCTTATCCATGGCAGGGGGCGGGAGTGAAAAACTGTTTTTT. This codes for CASSLSMAGGGSEKLFF.

This sequence joins TRBV29-1 and TRBJ2-7; the match to TRBD2 covers 11 bases. V lost 4 bases and J lost 6; bases outside the gene matches: 8. This CDR3 comprises 14 residues. Germline V gene data show CDR1 as SQVTM and CDR2 as ANQGSEA. DNA for the CDR3: TGCAGCGTTGGAGCTAGCGGGGGGTTTGGCGAGCAGTACTTC. Its protein product is CSVGASGGFGEQYF.

On this clone: The junction departs from germline at one end; a sequencing error may be responsible. The chain combines TRBV30 with TRBJ1-1; no definite D call. The CDR3 consists of 15 residues. Germline V gives CDR1 GTSNPN, CDR2 SVGIG (reference sequence). CDR3 in DNA: TGTGCCTGGAGTCCTCGGGCGGCGGGGAACGCTGAAGCTTTCTTT. Translated: CAWSPRAAGNAEAFF. The full variable domain, its missing parts supplied by reference TRBV30 and TRBJ1-1, is SQTIHQWPATLVQPVGSPLSLECTVEGTSNPNLYWYRQAAGRGLQLLFYSVGIGQISSEVPQNLSASRPQDRQFILSSKKLLLSDSGFYLCAWSPRAAGNAEAFFGQGTRLTVV.

Only a few counts were recorded for this clone. The chain joins TRBV2 to TRBJ1-2, with a possible D match to TRBD1 (5 bases). The V gene's germline CDR1 is SNHLY and CDR2 FYNNEI. V dropped 1 base and J dropped 8 bases, with 11 bases sitting between them. This CDR3 is built from 13 residues. The CDR3 DNA reads TGTGCCAGCAGTGAAGTATCGAACAGGGGCTACACCTTC. This sequence encodes CASSEVSNRGYTF.

The rearrangement uses TRBV28 and TRBJ1-5, with D tentatively TRBD1 (6 bases). V gave up 8 bases and J gave up 3 bases, with 11 bases separating them. Germline loops: CDR1 MDHEN, CDR2 SYDVKM. The CDR3 runs to 13 residues. The CDR3 loop is CASSGTYNQPQHF. The CDR3 DNA reads TGTGCCAGCTCTGGGACATACAATCAGCCCCAGCATTTT.

The chain couples TRBV9 to TRBJ2-7; 8 nucleotides line up with TRBD2. The CDR3 runs to 13 residues. Germline V gene data show CDR1 as SGDLS and CDR2 as YYNGEE. V dropped 4 bases and J dropped 6; count of bases not matched to a gene: 6. This chain's CDR3 is CASSLGRASEQYF. The CDR3 region has the DNA TGTGCCAGCAGCCTCGGGAGGGCCAGCGAGCAGTACTTC.

The chain carries TRBV7-9 and TRBJ1-1; D gene unclear. The CDR3 contains 13 residues. V dropped 1 base and J dropped 10 bases, with 13 bases sitting between them. CDR1 SEHNR and CDR2 FQNEAQ come from the germline V gene (reference sequence). CDR3 nucleotides: TGTGCCAGCAGCTTAGACGGCGGGCGCAGAGCTTTCTTT. This codes for CASSLDGGRRAFF.

This chain uses TRBV6-6 with TRBJ2-1; D gene uncertain. V was trimmed by 0 bases and J by 5 bases, leaving 14 bases between them. The CDR3 is 16 amino acids. Germline V gene sequence: CDR1 MNHNY, CDR2 SVGAGI (reference sequence). CDR3 amino acids: CASSYSMGSRDNEQFF. DNA for the CDR3: TGTGCCAGCAGTTACTCGATGGGCTCCAGAGACAATGAGCAGTTCTTC.

The chain uses TRBV7-3 and TRBJ2-1, with 10 bases that match TRBD2. The trim removed 2 bases at V and 7 bases at J, leaving 5 bases unmatched. Germline V gives CDR1 SGHTA, CDR2 FQGTGA. The CDR3 spans 15 residues. CDR3: CASSLDSGRRNEQFF. Written as DNA, the CDR3 is TGTGCCAGCAGCTTAGATAGCGGGAGGAGGAATGAGCAGTTCTTC.

The V and J genes are TRBV10-2 and TRBJ2-6, with D tentatively TRBD1 (6 bases). This CDR3 has 16 amino acids. Germline CDR1 reads WSHSY; CDR2 reads SAAADI. Trimming left V 4 bases short and J 1 base short, with 11 bases between. The CDR3 nucleotides read TGCGCCAGCAGTGGACAGGTCCTATCTGGGGCCAACGTCCTGACTTTC. It codes for CASSGQVLSGANVLTF.

This chain joins TRBV27 and TRBJ2-7; D is possibly TRBD2 (6 bases). This CDR3 has 12 amino acids. Trimming took 5 bases from V and 4 from J, leaving 9 bases between them. CDR1 and CDR2 from the germline V gene are MNHEY and SMNVEV (reference sequence). Here the CDR3 DNA reads TGTGCCAGCAGTCGGGGGACTTACGAGCAGTACTTC. It codes for CASSRGTYEQYF.

This sequence joins TRBV2 and TRBJ2-2, with D possibly matching TRBD1 (6 bases). CDR3 length equals 14 residues. CDR1 and CDR2 (germline): SNHLY, FYNNEI. V was pared by 7 bases and J by 1 base, with 10 bases between. The CDR3 is CASKDRQNTGELFF. The CDR3 bases are TGTGCCAGCAAGGACAGACAGAACACCGGGGAGCTGTTTTTT.

This CDR3 is CASSVGAPAGEKLFF. CDR3 coding DNA: TGTGCCAGCAGCGTTGGGGCGCCGGCGGGGGAAAAACTGTTTTTT. The chain has TRBV9 and TRBJ1-4; tentative D call: TRBD1 (5 bases). The CDR3 covers 15 residues. Per germline, CDR1 SGDLS and CDR2 YYNGEE. The germline V and J ends were trimmed by 2 bases and 8 bases, with 16 bases remaining between them.

The rearrangement joins TRBV10-2 to TRBJ2-3; 7 nucleotides align to TRBD2. The V segment lost 6 bases and the J segment 0 bases; nucleotides outside the gene matches: 18. The CDR3 is made up of 19 amino acids. Germline CDR1 is WSHSY and CDR2 is SAAADI. CDR3 amino acids: CASSDTKGGGVSSTDTQYF. CDR3 DNA sequence: TGCGCCAGCAGCGACACTAAGGGCGGGGGAGTTTCTAGCACAGATACGCAGTATTTT.

This clone has just one count. This chain uses TRBV4-1 with TRBJ1-1; TRBD1 aligns across 10 bases. The CDR3 spans 18 residues. Germline V gene lookup returns CDR1 MGHRA and CDR2 YSYEKL. V trimming: 3 bases; J trimming: 1 base; junction bases outside the gene matches: 11. The chain's CDR3 is CASSHRDTRDRGNTEAFF. The CDR3 nucleotides read TGCGCCAGCAGCCATCGGGACACCCGGGACAGGGGGAACACTGAAGCTTTCTTT.

V and J are TRBV30 and TRBJ1-3; 7 nucleotides match TRBD1. Germline V gene sequence: CDR1 GTSNPN, CDR2 SVGIG (reference sequence). Trimming removed 0 bases from V and 2 bases from J; junction bases left unmatched: 1. The CDR3 totals 14 residues. The CDR3 DNA is TGTGCCTGGAGTGTAGGGGGCCCTGGAAACACCATATATTTT. It encodes CAWSVGGPGNTIYF.